These 20 T cell receptor beta chains were sequenced from one sample in a study of blood T cell repertoires in COVID-19. Produced via immunoSEQ multiplex PCR; TCRdb's table is partial and in-frame only. The sample yields approximately 200,000 clones, 70% to 85% seen once. The sample taken for sequencing was peripheral blood. These receptors all stem from a human donor with acute or convalescent COVID-19. The donor label of this sample is uncertain.

The chain has TRBV28 and TRBJ1-4; 9 bases agree with TRBD1. The CDR3 loop spans 15 amino acids. Germline V gives CDR1 MDHEN, CDR2 SYDVKM. J gave up 7 bases and V 5 bases, and 8 bases lay outside the gene matches. CDR3 nucleotides: TGTGCCAGCAGTAGAATAACAGGGGGCATTGAAAAACTGTTTTTT. Its translation: CASSRITGGIEKLFF.

The chain is built from TRBV7-2 and TRBJ2-2; TRBD2 is a possible D gene (5 bases). The ends were cut back, 1 base at V and 0 bases at J, with 12 bases in the middle. CDR1 and CDR2 from the germline V gene are SGHTA and FQGNSA. The CDR3 is 17 amino acids. The CDR3 spells CASSLDSSGANTGELFF. CDR3 DNA sequence: TGTGCCAGCAGCTTAGATTCAAGCGGAGCGAACACCGGGGAGCTGTTTTTT.

The rearrangement links TRBV25-1 to TRBJ2-1, with 7 bases fitting TRBD2. CDR1 and CDR2 (germline): MGHDK, SYGVNS. The CDR3 is 15 residues long. V lost 3 bases to trimming and J lost 2 bases; unmatched junction nucleotides: 4. CDR3 region: CASSDPGRTYNEQFF. The DNA for the CDR3 is TGTGCCAGCAGTGACCCCGGGAGGACCTACAATGAGCAGTTCTTC.

This clone was observed a few times. The chain links TRBV7-3 to TRBJ2-2; possibly TRBD2 for D (6 bases). The CDR3 is 14 residues long. Looked up from germline, CDR1 is SGHTA and CDR2 is FQGTGA. The V end lost 2 bases, the J end lost 8 bases, and 12 bases lay between the germline ends. The DNA of the CDR3 is TGTGCCAGCAGCTTAGGAGATAGCGGAGGGGAGCTGTTTTTT. Encoded protein: CASSLGDSGGELFF.

The chain uses TRBV18 and TRBJ1-1, with TRBD1 matching 8 bases. After removal of 6 bases from V and 5 bases from J, the junction contained 8 bases not matched to a gene. This CDR3 contains 14 residues. Germline lookup yields CDR1 KGHSH and CDR2 LQKENI. The CDR3 reads CASSRGQGGTEAFF. CDR3 coding DNA: TGTGCCAGCTCCCGCGGACAGGGCGGAACTGAAGCTTTCTTT.

The chain combines TRBV14 with TRBJ2-1; 10 bases match TRBD2. The CDR3 is made up of 14 amino acids. The V gene end was trimmed by 4 bases and the J gene end by 4 bases; junction bases not matched to a gene: 1. Germline V gives CDR1 SGHDN, CDR2 FVKESK. CDR3 coding DNA: TGTGCCAGCAGCCGGACTAGCGGTTACAATGAGCAGTTCTTC. As protein: CASSRTSGYNEQFF.

CDR3 DNA sequence: TGTGCCAGCAGTTCAGGGACAGACGCCTACAATGAGCAGTTCTTC. It specifies CASSSGTDAYNEQFF. The chain carries TRBV27 and TRBJ2-1; 7 nucleotides line up with TRBD1. The germline CDR1 and CDR2 sequences are MNHEY and SMNVEV (reference sequence). The CDR3 consists of 15 residues. V lost 4 bases and J lost 2; bases outside the gene matches: 5.

The chain couples TRBV30 to TRBJ2-1; TRBD2 matches at 7 bases. J lost 9 bases, V lost 0 bases, and 11 bases had no gene match. Germline values: CDR1 GTSNPN, CDR2 SVGIG (reference sequence). The CDR3 length is 15 residues. The CDR3 bases are TGTGCCTGGAGTGTATTAAGGCCCCCGGGGGGTGAGCAGTTCTTC. This gives the protein CAWSVLRPPGGEQFF. Complete variable domain (other parts from reference TRBV30 and TRBJ2-1): SQTIHQWPATLVQPVGSPLSLECTVEGTSNPNLYWYRQAAGRGLQLLFYSVGIGQISSEVPQNLSASRPQDRQFILSSKKLLLSDSGFYLCAWSVLRPPGGEQFFGPGTRLTVL.

V gene TRBV4-3 combines with J gene TRBJ2-7, with D maybe TRBD2 (6 bases). This CDR3 comprises 15 residues. Trimming cost V 1 base and J 4 bases, with 14 bases left between them. Germline CDR1 reads LGHNA; CDR2 reads YSLEER. DNA for the CDR3: TGCGCCAGCAGCCAAGGTCAGGAGGGAATATACGAGCAGTACTTC. This sequence encodes CASSQGQEGIYEQYF.

This chain connects TRBV6-2 or TRBV6-3 to TRBJ1-4, with TRBD1 matching 8 bases. With V trimmed by 5 bases and J by 5 bases, 10 bases remained unmatched. The CDR3 is made up of 16 amino acids. CDR1 is MNHEY and CDR2 is SVGEGT in the germline V gene. The chain's CDR3 is CASSKTGAISNEKLFF. In DNA, the CDR3 is TGTGCCAGCAGTAAGACAGGGGCGATATCGAATGAAAAACTGTTTTTT.

The chain uses TRBV6-6 and TRBJ2-7; 9 bases align to TRBD1. Looked up from germline, CDR1 is MNHNY and CDR2 is SVGAGI (reference sequence). The CDR3 is 14 residues long. The J segment lost 3 bases and the V segment lost 0 bases, leaving 0 bases of the junction unmatched. CDR3 sequence: CASSYSGQGYEQYF. The CDR3 DNA is TGTGCCAGCAGTTACTCGGGACAGGGCTACGAGCAGTACTTC.

This clone was seen a few times. V is TRBV27 and J is TRBJ2-7, with 9 bases lining up with TRBD2. Germline trimming cut 2 bases from V and 0 bases from J; bases unmatched to any gene: 2. The CDR3 totals 15 residues. Looked up from germline, CDR1 is MNHEY and CDR2 is SMNVEV (reference sequence). The CDR3 spells CASSLLAGSSYEQYF. Here the CDR3 DNA reads TGTGCCAGCAGTTTACTAGCGGGGAGCTCCTACGAGCAGTACTTC.

The chain is built from TRBV3-1 (or the pseudogene TRBV3-2) and TRBJ2-3; possibly TRBD1 for D (5 bases). The V gene lost 3 bases and the J gene lost 0 bases, with 19 bases spanning the gap. Looked up from germline, CDR1 is LGHDT and CDR2 is YNNKEL (reference sequence). The CDR3 runs 18 residues. CDR3 residues: CASSQELGRRHSTDTQYF. The CDR3 region has the DNA TGTGCCAGCAGCCAGGAGCTGGGGCGGCGGCATAGCACAGATACGCAGTATTTT.

This rearrangement joins TRBV7-2 to TRBJ1-1; 8 bases are a match to TRBD1. J lost 4 bases, V lost 5 bases, and 6 bases had no gene match. This CDR3 comprises 14 residues. Germline V lookup: CDR1 SGHTA, CDR2 FQGNSA. The CDR3 DNA follows: TGTGCCAGCAGCGTCCAGGGGGCTATCACTGAAGCTTTCTTT. Translated: CASSVQGAITEAFF. Based on the CDR3 plus reference TRBV7-2 and TRBJ1-1, the full variable domain is GAGVSQSPSNKVTEKGKDVELRCDPISGHTALYWYRQSLGQGLEFLIYFQGNSAPDKSGLPSDRFSAERTGGSVSTLTIQRTQQEDSAVYLCASSVQGAITEAFFGQGTRLTVV.

The rearrangement joins TRBV30 to TRBJ1-2; TRBD1 matches 8 bases. V lost 0 bases and J lost 4; bases outside the gene matches: 10. The CDR3 is 16 residues long. Germline V gene data show CDR1 as GTSNPN and CDR2 as SVGIG (reference sequence). The CDR3 nucleotides read TGTGCCTGGAGTGTACGGAGGACAGGGCAAAGCTATGGCTACACCTTC. This gives the protein CAWSVRRTGQSYGYTF.

The rearrangement uses TRBV5-1 and TRBJ2-3; 14 bases match TRBD2. This CDR3 is 16 amino acids long. After removal of 4 bases from V and 3 bases from J, the junction contained 4 bases not matched to a gene. Germline V gene lookup returns CDR1 SGHRS and CDR2 YFSETQ. The CDR3 sequence: CASSETSGRGTDTQYF. In nucleotides, the CDR3 is TGCGCCAGCAGCGAGACTAGCGGGAGGGGAACAGATACGCAGTATTTT.

J is TRBJ2-5 and V is TRBV6-5, with a tentative D call TRBD2 (6 bases). There are 13 residues in the CDR3. The germline gives CDR1 MNHEY, CDR2 SVGAGI. Trimming pared 2 bases from V and 7 bases from J, leaving 11 bases between. CDR3 sequence (DNA): TGTGCCAGCAGTTACGGAGGGGAAGGGACCCAGTACTTC. Its protein is CASSYGGEGTQYF.

V is TRBV28 and J is TRBJ1-4; TRBD1 might be the D (6 bases). The CDR3 totals 15 residues. V shed 3 bases and J shed 6 bases, with 14 bases lying between them. CDR1 and CDR2 from the germline V gene are MDHEN and SYDVKM. This chain's CDR3 is CASSFVQGQHEKLFF. CDR3 sequence (DNA): TGTGCCAGCAGTTTCGTTCAGGGGCAGCATGAAAAACTGTTTTTT.

The V and J genes are TRBV10-3 and TRBJ2-3; D unresolved. V lost 2 bases and J lost 2, with 8 bases in between. The CDR3 is made up of 14 amino acids. Looked up from germline, CDR1 is ENHRY and CDR2 is SYGVKD. The CDR3 protein is CAISEGPFTDTQYF. CDR3 sequence (DNA): TGTGCCATCAGTGAGGGGCCCTTCACAGATACGCAGTATTTT.

The gene calls are TRBV3-1 (or the pseudogene TRBV3-2) and TRBJ2-3, with D maybe TRBD2 (5 bases). The V and J ends lost 0 bases and 0 bases respectively, with 16 bases between them. CDR1 is LGHDT and CDR2 is YNNKEL in the germline V gene (reference sequence). The CDR3 is 18 residues long. In DNA form, the CDR3 reads TGTGCCAGCAGCCAAGATCGGCCTAGCCCGATGAGCACAGATACGCAGTATTTT. Translation gives CASSQDRPSPMSTDTQYF.